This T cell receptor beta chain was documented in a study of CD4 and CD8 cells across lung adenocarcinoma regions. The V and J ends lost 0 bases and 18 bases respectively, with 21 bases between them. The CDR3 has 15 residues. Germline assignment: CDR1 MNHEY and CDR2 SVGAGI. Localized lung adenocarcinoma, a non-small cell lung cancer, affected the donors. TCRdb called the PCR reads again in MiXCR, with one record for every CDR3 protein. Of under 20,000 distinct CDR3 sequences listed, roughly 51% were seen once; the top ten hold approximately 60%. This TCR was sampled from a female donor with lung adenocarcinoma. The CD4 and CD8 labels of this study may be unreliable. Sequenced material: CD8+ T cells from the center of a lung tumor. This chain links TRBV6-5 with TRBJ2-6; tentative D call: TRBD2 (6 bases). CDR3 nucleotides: TGTGCCAGCAGTTACTCGGCCCGCGGGGCCAACGTGCAGACTTTC. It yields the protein CASSYSARGANVQTF.